One sample yielded the 7 T cell receptor beta chains listed below, sequenced in a study of read filtering for tumor transcriptome and immune sequencing. Molecular barcoded adaptors covering alpha/delta and beta/gamma chains were used on 400 ng RNA. TCRdb processed the reads anew with MiXCR; each CDR3 protein has one entry. The sample lists 35,000 to 50,000 distinct CDR3 sequences, approximately 19% occurring once. Sample: a population of CD138-negative cells sorted from bone marrow. The receptor source for this set is a donor at least 40 years old with multiple myeloma.

Many counts were recorded for this clonotype. The chain has TRBV19 and TRBJ2-5; 10 bases align to TRBD1. Germline assignment: CDR1 LNHDA and CDR2 SQIVND (reference sequence). The junction had 6 bases not matched to a gene; V was cut back by 3 bases and J by 5 bases. The CDR3 runs to 15 residues. The CDR3 nucleotides are TGTGCCAGTAGTATGACAGGGGGCAGGACCGAGACCCAGTACTTC. It is translated as CASSMTGGRTETQYF. Combining the CDR3 with reference TRBV19 and TRBJ2-5 gives the whole variable domain DGGITQSPKYLFRKEGQNVTLSCEQNLNHDAMYWYRQDPGQGLRLIYYSQIVNDFQKGDIAEGYSVSREKKESFPLTVTSAQKNPTAFYLCASSMTGGRTETQYFGPGTRLLVL.

As for this clonotype: This sequence may be a read error, since a much larger clone differs from it by one base. The CDR3 nucleotides read TGTGCCAGCAGGGGACAGGCGCGAGGCACAGTTACGCAGTATTTT. Amino acid sequence: CASRGQARGTVTQYF. The V gene is TRBV6-2 or TRBV6-3, the J gene TRBJ2-3; 8 nucleotides agree with TRBD1. The germline CDR1 and CDR2 sequences are MNHEY and SVGEGT. The CDR3 extends over 15 amino acids.

In its sample, this clonotype was seen a few times. The V call is TRBV6-5, the J call TRBJ2-7, with D perhaps being TRBD1 or TRBD2 (5 bases each). Germline values: CDR1 MNHEY, CDR2 SVGAGI. V shed 7 bases and J shed 5 bases, with 18 bases lying between them. The CDR3 has 14 amino acids. CDR3 sequence: CASKPGRSLDEQYF. For the CDR3, the DNA is TGTGCCAGCAAACCGGGACGTAGTTTAGACGAGCAGTACTTC.

This clonotype came up many times. The CDR3 nucleotides are TGCAGTGCTCCCACGGGACTAGCAATCACAGATACGCAGTATTTT. Its protein is CSAPTGLAITDTQYF. The J gene is TRBJ2-3, the V gene TRBV20-1; 9 bases agree with TRBD2. The germline gives CDR1 DFQATT, CDR2 SNEGSKA (reference sequence). CDR3 length: 15 amino acids. Trimming cost V 5 bases and J 2 bases; bases outside gene matches: 8.

At least ten counts were recorded for this clonotype. This rearrangement joins TRBV11-2 to TRBJ2-5; the match to TRBD2 covers 8 bases. The junction had 8 bases not matched to a gene; V was cut back by 5 bases and J by 0 bases. Germline V gives CDR1 SGHAT, CDR2 FQNNGV. The CDR3 contains 16 residues. CDR3 loop: CASSHTSGLNQETQYF. The CDR3 DNA reads TGTGCCAGCAGCCACACTAGCGGATTGAACCAAGAGACCCAGTACTTC.

The chain joins TRBV6-2 or TRBV6-3 to TRBJ2-1; D is uncertain. The CDR3 consists of 14 residues. The germline V gene encodes CDR1 MNHEY and CDR2 SVGEGT. V lost 2 bases and J lost 9, with 14 bases in between. CDR3 sequence: CASSYPLPSGEQFF. The CDR3 DNA reads TGTGCCAGCAGTTACCCCCTCCCCTCCGGTGAGCAGTTCTTC.

By proportion, this clonotype is medium-sized. The chain is built from TRBV27 and TRBJ2-7; unclear D gene. The CDR3 totals 14 residues. Germline V CDR1 and CDR2: MNHEY, SMNVEV (reference sequence). V lost 5 bases, J lost 1 base, and 12 bases lay in between. The CDR3 is CASSPRYGSYEQYF. The CDR3 DNA follows: TGTGCCAGCAGTCCCCGGTATGGGTCCTACGAGCAGTACTTC.